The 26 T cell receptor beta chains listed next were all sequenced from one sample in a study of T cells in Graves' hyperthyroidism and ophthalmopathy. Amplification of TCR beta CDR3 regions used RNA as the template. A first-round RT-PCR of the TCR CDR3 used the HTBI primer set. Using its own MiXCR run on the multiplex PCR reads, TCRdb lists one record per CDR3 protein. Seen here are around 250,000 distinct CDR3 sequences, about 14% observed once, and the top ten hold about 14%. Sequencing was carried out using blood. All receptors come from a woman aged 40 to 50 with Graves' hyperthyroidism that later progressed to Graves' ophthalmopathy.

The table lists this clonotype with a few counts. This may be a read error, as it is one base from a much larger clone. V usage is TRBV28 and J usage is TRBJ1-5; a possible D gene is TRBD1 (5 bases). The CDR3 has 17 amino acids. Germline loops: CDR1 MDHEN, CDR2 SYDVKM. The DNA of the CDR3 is TGTGCCAGCAGTTCGCCGGGGAGGGGTTATAGCGATCAGCCCCAGCATTTT. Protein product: CASSSPGRGYSDQPQHF.

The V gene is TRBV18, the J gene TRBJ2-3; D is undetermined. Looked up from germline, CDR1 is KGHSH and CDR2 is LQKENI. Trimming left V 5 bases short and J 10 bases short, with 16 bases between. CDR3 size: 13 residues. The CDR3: CASSANAPPAQYF. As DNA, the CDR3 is TGTGCCAGCTCAGCGAACGCCCCCCCGGCGCAGTATTTT.

The CDR3 is CASSLGRVYGNIQYF. CDR3 DNA: TGTGCCAGCAGCTTAGGCCGGGTGTACGGGAACATTCAGTACTTC. The genes are TRBV13 and TRBJ2-4; D is unclear. The germline CDR1 and CDR2 sequences are PRHDT and FYEKMQ (reference sequence). Trimming cost V 0 bases and J 7 bases, with 13 bases left between them. The CDR3 runs 15 residues.

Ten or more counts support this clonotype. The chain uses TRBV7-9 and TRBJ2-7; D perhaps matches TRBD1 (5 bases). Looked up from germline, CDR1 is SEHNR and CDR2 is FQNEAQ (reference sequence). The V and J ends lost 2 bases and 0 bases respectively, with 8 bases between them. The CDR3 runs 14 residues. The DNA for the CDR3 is TGTGCCAGCAGCTTATCTGGGGCCTCCTACGAGCAGTACTTC. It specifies CASSLSGASYEQYF. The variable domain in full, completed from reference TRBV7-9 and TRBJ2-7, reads DTGVSQNPRHKITKRGQNVTFRCDPISEHNRLYWYRQTLGQGPEFLTYFQNEAQLEKSRLLSDRFSAERPKGSFSTLEIQRTEQGDSAMYLCASSLSGASYEQYFGPGTRLTVT.

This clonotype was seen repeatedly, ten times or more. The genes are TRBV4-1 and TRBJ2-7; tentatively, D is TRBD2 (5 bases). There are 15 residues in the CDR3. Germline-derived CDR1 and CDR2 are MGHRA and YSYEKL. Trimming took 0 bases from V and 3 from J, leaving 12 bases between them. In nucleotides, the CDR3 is TGCGCCAGCAGCCAAGATAGGCTAGCTCTCTACGAGCAGTACTTC. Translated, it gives CASSQDRLALYEQYF.

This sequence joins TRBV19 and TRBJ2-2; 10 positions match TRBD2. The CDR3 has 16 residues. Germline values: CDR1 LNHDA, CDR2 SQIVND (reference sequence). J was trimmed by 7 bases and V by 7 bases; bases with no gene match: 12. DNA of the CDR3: TGTGCCAGTATGGGACGTCTAGCGGGAGCGGGCGGGGAGCTGTTTTTT. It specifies CASMGRLAGAGGELFF.

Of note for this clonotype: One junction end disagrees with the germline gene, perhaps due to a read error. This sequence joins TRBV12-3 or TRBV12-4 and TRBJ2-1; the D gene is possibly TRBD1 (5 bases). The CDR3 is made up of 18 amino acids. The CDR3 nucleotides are TGTGCCAGCAGTTCCTATTTGGTACAGGTATACTCCTACAGTGAGCAGTTCTTC. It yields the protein CASSSYLVQVYSYSEQFF.

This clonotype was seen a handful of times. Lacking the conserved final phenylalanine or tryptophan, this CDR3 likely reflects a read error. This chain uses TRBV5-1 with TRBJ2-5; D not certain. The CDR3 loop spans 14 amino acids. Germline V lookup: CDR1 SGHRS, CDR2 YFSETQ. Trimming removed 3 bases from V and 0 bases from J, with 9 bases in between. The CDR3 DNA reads TGCGCCAGCAGCTACAGTGGAAACCAAGAGACCCAGTACTCC. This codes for CASSYSGNQETQYS.

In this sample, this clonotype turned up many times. CDR3 nucleotide sequence: TGTGCCAGCAGTTTTTGGTGGAAAACCCCCAATGAGCAGTTCTTC. This encodes CASSFWWKTPNEQFF. V is TRBV28 and J is TRBJ2-1; no reliable D call. The CDR3 sequence is 15 residues long. CDR1 is MDHEN, CDR2 SYDVKM, per germline. V dropped 3 bases and J dropped 6 bases, with 15 bases sitting between them.

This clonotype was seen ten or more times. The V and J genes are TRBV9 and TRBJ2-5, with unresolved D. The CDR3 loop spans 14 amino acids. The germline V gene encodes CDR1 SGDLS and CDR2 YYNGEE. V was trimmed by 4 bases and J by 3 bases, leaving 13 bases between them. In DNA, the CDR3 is TGTGCCAGCAGCCCCCGGACGGCGGAAGAGACCCAGTACTTC. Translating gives CASSPRTAEETQYF.

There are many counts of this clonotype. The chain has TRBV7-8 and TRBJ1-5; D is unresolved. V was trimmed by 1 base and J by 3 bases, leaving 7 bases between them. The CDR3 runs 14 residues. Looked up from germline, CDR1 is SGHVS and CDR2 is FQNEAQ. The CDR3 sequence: CASSLGQVNQPQHF. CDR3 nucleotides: TGTGCCAGCAGCTTAGGGCAGGTCAATCAGCCCCAGCATTTT.

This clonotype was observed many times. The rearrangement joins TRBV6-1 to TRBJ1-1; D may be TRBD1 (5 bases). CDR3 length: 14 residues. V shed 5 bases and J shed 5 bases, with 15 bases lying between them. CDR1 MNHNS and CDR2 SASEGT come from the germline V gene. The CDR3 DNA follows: TGTGCCAGCAGTAGCGGGACCCCCGGAACTGAAGCTTTCTTT. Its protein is CASSSGTPGTEAFF.

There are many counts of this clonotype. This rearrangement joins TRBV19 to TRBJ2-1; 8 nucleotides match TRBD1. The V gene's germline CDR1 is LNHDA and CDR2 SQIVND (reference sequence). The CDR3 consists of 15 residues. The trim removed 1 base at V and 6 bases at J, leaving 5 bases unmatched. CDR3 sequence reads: CASSIAGGYLNEQFF. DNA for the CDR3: TGTGCCAGTAGTATAGCAGGGGGCTATCTCAATGAGCAGTTCTTC.

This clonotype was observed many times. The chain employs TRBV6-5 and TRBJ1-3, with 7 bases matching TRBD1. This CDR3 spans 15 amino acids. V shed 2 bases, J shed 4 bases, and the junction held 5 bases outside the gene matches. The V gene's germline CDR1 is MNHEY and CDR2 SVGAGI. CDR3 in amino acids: CASSYEGAGGNTIYF. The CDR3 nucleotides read TGTGCCAGCAGTTACGAGGGGGCAGGAGGAAACACCATATATTTT.

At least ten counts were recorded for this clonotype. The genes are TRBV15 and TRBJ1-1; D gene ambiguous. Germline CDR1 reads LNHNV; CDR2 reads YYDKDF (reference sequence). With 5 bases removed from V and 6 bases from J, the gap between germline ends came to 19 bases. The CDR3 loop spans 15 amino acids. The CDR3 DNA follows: TGTGCCACCAGCCCTCGAATATATGTAGGAGCTGAAGCTTTCTTT. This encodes CATSPRIYVGAEAFF.

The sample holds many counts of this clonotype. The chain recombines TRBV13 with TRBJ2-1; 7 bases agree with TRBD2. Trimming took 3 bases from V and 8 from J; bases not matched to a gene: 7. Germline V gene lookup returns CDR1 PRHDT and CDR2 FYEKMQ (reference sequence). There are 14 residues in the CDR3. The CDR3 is CASSLVRSGDEQFF. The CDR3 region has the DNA TGTGCCAGCAGCTTGGTCAGGAGCGGGGATGAGCAGTTCTTC. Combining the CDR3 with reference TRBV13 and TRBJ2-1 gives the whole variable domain AAGVIQSPRHLIKEKRETATLKCYPIPRHDTVYWYQQGPGQDPQFLISFYEKMQSDKGSIPDRFSAQQFSDYHSELNMSSLELGDSALYFCASSLVRSGDEQFFGPGTRLTVL.

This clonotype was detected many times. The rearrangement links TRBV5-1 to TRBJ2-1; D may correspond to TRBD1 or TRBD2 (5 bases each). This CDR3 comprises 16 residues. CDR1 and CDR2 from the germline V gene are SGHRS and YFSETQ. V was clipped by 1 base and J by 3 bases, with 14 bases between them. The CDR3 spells CASSLNRDQHYNEQFF. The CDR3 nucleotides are TGCGCCAGCAGCTTGAATCGGGACCAACACTACAATGAGCAGTTCTTC. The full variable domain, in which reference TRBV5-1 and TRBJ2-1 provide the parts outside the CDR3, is KAGVTQTPRYLIKTRGQQVTLSCSPISGHRSVSWYQQTPGQGLQFLFEYFSETQRNKGNFPGRFSGRQFSNSRSEMNVSTLELGDSALYLCASSLNRDQHYNEQFFGPGTRLTVL.

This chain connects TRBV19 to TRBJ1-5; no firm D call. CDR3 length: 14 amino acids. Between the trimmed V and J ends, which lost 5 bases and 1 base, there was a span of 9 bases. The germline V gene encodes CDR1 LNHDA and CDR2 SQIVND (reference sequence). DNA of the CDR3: TGTGCCAGTAGTTGGGAAACCAGCAATCAGCCCCAGCATTTT. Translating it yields CASSWETSNQPQHF.

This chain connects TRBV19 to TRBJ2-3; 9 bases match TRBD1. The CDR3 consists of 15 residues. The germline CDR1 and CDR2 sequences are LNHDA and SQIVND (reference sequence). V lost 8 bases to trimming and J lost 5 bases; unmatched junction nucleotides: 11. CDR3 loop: CASRRDRGREDTQYF. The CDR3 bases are TGTGCCAGTCGGCGTGACAGGGGGAGGGAAGATACGCAGTATTTT. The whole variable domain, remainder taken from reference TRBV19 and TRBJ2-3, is DGGITQSPKYLFRKEGQNVTLSCEQNLNHDAMYWYRQDPGQGLRLIYYSQIVNDFQKGDIAEGYSVSREKKESFPLTVTSAQKNPTAFYLCASRRDRGREDTQYFGPGTRLTVL.

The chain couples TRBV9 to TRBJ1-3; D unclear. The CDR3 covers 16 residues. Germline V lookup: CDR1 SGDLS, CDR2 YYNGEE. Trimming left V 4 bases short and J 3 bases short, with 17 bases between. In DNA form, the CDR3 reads TGTGCCAGCAGCTCGGGGAGACCCAACGATGGAAACACCATATATTTT. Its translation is CASSSGRPNDGNTIYF.

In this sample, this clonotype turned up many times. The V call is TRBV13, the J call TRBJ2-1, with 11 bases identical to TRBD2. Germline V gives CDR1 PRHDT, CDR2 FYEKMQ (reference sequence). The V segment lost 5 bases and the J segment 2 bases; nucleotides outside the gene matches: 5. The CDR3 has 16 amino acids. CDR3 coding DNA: TGTGCCAGCAGCCAACCGGGACTAGCGGCCTACAATGAGCAGTTCTTC. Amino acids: CASSQPGLAAYNEQFF.

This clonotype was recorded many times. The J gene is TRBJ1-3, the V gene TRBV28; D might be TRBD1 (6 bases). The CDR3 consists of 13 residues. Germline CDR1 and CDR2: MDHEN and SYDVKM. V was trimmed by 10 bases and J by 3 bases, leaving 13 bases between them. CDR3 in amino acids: CATTGWFGNTIYF. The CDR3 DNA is TGTGCCACAACAGGGTGGTTTGGAAACACCATATATTTT.

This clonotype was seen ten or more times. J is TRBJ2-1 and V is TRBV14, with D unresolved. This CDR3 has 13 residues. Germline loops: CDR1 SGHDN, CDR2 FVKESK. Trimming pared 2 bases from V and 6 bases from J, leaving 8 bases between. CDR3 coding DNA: TGTGCCAGCAGCCAAACATGGGGCAATGAGCAGTTCTTC. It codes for CASSQTWGNEQFF.

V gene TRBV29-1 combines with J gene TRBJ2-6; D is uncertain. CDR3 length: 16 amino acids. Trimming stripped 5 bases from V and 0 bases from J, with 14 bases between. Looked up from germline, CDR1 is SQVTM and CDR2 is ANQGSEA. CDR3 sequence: CSVQSPGSSGANVLTF. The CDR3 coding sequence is TGCAGCGTTCAGTCGCCGGGTAGCTCTGGGGCCAACGTCCTGACTTTC.

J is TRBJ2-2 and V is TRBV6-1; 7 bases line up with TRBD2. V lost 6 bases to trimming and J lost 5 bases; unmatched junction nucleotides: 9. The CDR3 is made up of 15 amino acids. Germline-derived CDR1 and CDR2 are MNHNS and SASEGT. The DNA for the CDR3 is TGTGCCAGCAGCCGGGACTACTCCCCAACCGGGGAGCTGTTTTTT. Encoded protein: CASSRDYSPTGELFF.

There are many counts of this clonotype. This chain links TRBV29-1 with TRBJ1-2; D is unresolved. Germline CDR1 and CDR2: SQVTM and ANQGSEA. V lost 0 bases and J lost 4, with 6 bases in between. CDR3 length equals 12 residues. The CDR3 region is CSVEESLYGYTF. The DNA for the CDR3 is TGCAGCGTTGAAGAAAGCCTCTATGGCTACACCTTC.